Listed here is a single T cell receptor beta chain. Its antigen is still unknown. No base qualities exist here, and no much larger clone lies one base off it. The sample is drawn from a study of Ad26.COV2.S vaccination and SARS-CoV-2 variants (dated by TCRdb to the early 2020s). In terms of the full investigation: Donors in the vaccine arm were drawn from COV1001, a phase I-IIa trial of Ad26.COV2.S in healthy adults that was multicentre, randomized, double-blind and placebo-controlled. Dosing of Ad26.COV2.S was intramuscular, at either 5x10^10 or 1x10^11 viral particles, delivered as one shot or as two shots spaced 56 days apart. The specificity and breadth of SARS-CoV-2-reactive T cell receptors after Ad26.COV2.S vaccination were assessed by TCRbeta repertoire sequencing. The TCR-sequenced set comprised approximately 30 samples: 19 Ad26.COV2.S vaccine recipients, 5 placebo recipients and 8 SARS-CoV-2 convalescent individuals. Trial participants were randomized into five groups of five: low-dose or high-dose Ad26.COV2.S given once or twice, or placebo on both occasions. Investigators remained blinded to trial group allocation during experiments and outcome assessment.

Study-level results and caveats: Compared with placebo recipients, Ad26.COV2.S recipients showed higher spike-specific TCR breadth (P = 0.0014). The authors noted that the TCR breadth and depth analyses may have underestimated total T cell responses. The study was not powered for comparison of responses between vaccine doses or regimens. Non-spike TCR breadth was comparable between vaccine and placebo recipients, consistent with the vaccine containing only spike. After vaccination, substantial breadth of spike-specific CD8+ and CD4+ T cell responses was reported.

CDR1 and CDR2 were assigned from the germline V gene as SGHTA and FQGNSA. Reading from cysteine to phenylalanine, the CDR3 counts 13 amino acids. Just CDR3 DNA is preserved here, 39 bases in frame from base 1. Trimming removed 5 bases from V and 8 bases from J; the gene matches leave 5 bases unexplained. The immunoSEQ Assay was used to sequence TCRbeta CDR3 regions. After extraction, genomic DNA underwent amplification by bias-controlled multiplex PCR, followed by high-throughput sequencing. As for the original processing: To quantify the absolute abundance of every unique TCRbeta CDR3 region, sequences were collapsed and filtered. T cell fraction was estimated by normalizing TCRbeta template counts to usable DNA, with usable DNA measured through amplification of reference genes found in all nucleated cells. Repertoire TCRs were annotated as SARS-CoV-2-specific by exact matching of V gene, CDR3 amino acid sequence and J gene to a known reactive TCR set. The reference SARS-CoV-2 TCR set was obtained from MIRA and was filtered for enrichment in COVID-19-positive ImmuneCODE repertoires, whereby public or cross-reactive TCRs were removed. Using the MIRA antigens, annotated TCRs were further analysed by specific ORF or by position within an ORF. Depth was the summed frequency of annotated unique rearrangements, while breadth was defined as annotated unique rearrangements over total unique productive rearrangements. TCR breadth was compared between groups using two-sided Wilcoxon rank-sum tests. Imported from immuneACCESS, the table was reduced by TCRdb to in-frame sequences with V and J called. These copies leave out some clones; in studies compared against another copy, an unresolved V gene accounts for under half, and the cause of the remainder is not known. V and J calls plus clone size are reproduced from that table; the DNA served to infer D and trimming. This sample is represented by approximately 500,000 clones; around 88% of them were singletons. 9.5% to 15% of the sample lies in the top ten.

In the paper's terms, the treatment or condition label means: some 20 received Ad26.COV2.S at low or high dose, single or two shots; 5 received placebo; per-sample allocation not given. Repertoires of vaccine and placebo recipients were sequenced from samples taken on day 63 after the first injection. Cohort 1b enrolled about two dozen adults aged 18-55 years at a single site in Boston, USA, between 29 July and 7 August 2020. Ad26.COV2.S was a replication-incompetent adenovirus type 26 vector expressing a prefusion-stabilized SARS-CoV-2 spike protein from the original Wuhan strain. The source is a person aged 18 to 65 who received the Ad26.COV2.S COVID-19 vaccine or a placebo. The chain couples TRBV7-2 to TRBJ1-2, with TRBD1 matching 10 junction bases. The starting material was peripheral blood, obtained in a trial of Ad26.COV2.S vaccine versus placebo. This receptor has the CDR3 CASSPGTGVGYTF. The DNA sequence is given as TGTGCCAGCAGCCCCGGGACAGGGGTAGGCTACACCTTC.